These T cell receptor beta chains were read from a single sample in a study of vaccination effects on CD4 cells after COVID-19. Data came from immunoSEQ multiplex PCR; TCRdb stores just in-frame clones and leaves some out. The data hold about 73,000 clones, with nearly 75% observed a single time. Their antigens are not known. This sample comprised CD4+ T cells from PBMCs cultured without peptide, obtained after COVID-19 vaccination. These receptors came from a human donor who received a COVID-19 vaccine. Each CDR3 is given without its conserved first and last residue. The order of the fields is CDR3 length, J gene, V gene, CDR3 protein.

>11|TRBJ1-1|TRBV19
ASSIQGNTEAF
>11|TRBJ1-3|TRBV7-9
ASSRPLGDTIY
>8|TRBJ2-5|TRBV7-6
ASSQETQY
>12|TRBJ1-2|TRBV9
ASAGAGGGYGYT
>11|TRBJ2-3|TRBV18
ASSPGVTDTQY
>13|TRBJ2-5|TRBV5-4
ASSFRGVSEETQY
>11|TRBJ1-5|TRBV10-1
ASSSSDGQPQH
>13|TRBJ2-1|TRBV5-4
ASSRRTGKYNEQF
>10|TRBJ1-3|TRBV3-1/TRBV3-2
ASSQDRNTIY
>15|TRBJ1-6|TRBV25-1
ASSEWDAGGYNSPLH
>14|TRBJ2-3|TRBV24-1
ATSDLSTGKPDTQY
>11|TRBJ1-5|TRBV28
ASILSGHQPQH
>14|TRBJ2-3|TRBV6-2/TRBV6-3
ASSSMGVASSDTQY
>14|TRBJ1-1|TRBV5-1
ASSPAPARAGTEAF
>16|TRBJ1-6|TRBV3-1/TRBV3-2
ASSQEGGAITYNSPLH
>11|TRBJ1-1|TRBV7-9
ASSLGLSTEAF
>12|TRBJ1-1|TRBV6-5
ASSDSLSGMEAF
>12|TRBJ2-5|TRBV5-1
ASSFVPMRETQY
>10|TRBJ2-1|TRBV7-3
ASSLVGREQF
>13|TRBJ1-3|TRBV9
ASSAATGGGNTIY
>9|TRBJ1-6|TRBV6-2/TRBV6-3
ASSTNSPLH
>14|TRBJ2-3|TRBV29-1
SVEDPGLGLADTQY
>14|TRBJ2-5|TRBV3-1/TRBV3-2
ASSQDVRGSEETQY
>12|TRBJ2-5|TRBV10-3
AISDRTGKETQY
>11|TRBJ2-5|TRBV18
ASSTGNPETQY
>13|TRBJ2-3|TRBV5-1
ASSLGTSGADTQY
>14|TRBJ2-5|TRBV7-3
ASSPDGLASGKTQY
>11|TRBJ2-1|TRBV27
ASKASSYNEQF
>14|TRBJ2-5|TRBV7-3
ASSLMGAGDQETQY
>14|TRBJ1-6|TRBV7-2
ASSLEQAVYNSPLH
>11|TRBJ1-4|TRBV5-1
ASSLEGSEKLF
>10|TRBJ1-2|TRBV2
ASSGSGYGYT
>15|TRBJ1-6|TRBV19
ASTVQAGHTGNSPLH
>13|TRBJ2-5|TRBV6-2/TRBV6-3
ASSYSAGNKETQY
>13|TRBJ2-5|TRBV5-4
ASSIKDRGPETQY
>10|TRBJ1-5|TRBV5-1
ASSRLNQPQH
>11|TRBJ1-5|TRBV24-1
ATSDQYTQPQH
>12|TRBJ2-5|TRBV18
ASSSGTSLETQY
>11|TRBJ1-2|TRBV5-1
ASSLVSGAGYT
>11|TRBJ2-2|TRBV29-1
SVADRAAGELF
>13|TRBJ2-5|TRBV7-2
ASSLVRTDQETQY
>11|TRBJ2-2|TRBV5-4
ALSHQNTGELF
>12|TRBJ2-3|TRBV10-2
ASKGEGDTDTQY
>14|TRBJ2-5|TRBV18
ASSPMRAAYQETQY
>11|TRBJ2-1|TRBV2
ASSTGGGGEQF
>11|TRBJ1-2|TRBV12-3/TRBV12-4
ASRFASASGYT
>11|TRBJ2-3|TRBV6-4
ASGYRATDTQY
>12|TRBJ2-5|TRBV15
ATIATRNQETQY
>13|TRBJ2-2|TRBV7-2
ASSLRQSNTGELF
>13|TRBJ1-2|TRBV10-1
ASSDSGTLPYGYT
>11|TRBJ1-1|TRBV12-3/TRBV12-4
ASIFPGGKDAF
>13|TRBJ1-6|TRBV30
AWGFSDRDNSPLH
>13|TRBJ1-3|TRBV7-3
ASSPGTFAGNTIY